Given below is one T cell receptor (beta chain) in context. Antigen unknown. This sample is part of a study of T cell responses to AZD1222 COVID-19 vaccine. Germline V gene sequence: CDR1 LNHDA, CDR2 SQIVND (reference sequence). Trimming cost V 3 bases and J 0 bases, with 13 bases left between them. The length of the CDR3 is 16 residues. Study conclusions and caveats: The sample set comprised mostly white British donors with more females, and clonal diversity was possibly underestimated. Targets within unmutated variant regions were reportedly found for nearly half of spike-specific TCRs.

Clones were sequenced by immunoSEQ multiplex PCR, and TCRdb holds only the in-frame ones, with some missing. The table has some 79,000 clones, 70% to 90% seen once; the top ten hold more than 3%. The rearrangement links TRBV19 to TRBJ2-3; D remains unclear. The sequence was obtained from an adult who received the AZD1222 COVID-19 vaccine. The sample in question was peripheral blood, obtained 28 days after the second AZD1222 dose. For the CDR3, the DNA is TGTGCCAGTAGTATCGCGTCCGCCTCTAGCACAGATACGCAGTATTTT. It is translated as CASSIASASSTDTQYF.